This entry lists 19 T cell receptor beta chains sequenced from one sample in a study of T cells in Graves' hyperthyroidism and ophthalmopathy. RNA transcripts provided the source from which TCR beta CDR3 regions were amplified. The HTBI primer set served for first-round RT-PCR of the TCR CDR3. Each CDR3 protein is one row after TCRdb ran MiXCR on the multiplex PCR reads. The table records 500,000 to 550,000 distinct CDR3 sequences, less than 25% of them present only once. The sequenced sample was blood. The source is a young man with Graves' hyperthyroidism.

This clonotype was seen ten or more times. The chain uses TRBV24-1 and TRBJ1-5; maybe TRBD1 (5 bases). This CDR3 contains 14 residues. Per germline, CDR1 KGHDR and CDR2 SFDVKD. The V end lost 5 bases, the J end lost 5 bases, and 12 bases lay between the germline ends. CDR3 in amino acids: CATSAPGRDQPQHF. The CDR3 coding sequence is TGTGCCACCAGTGCTCCAGGGCGGGATCAGCCCCAGCATTTT.

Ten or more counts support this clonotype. CDR3 residues: CATSDSATGFYEQYF. As DNA, the CDR3 is TGTGCCACCAGTGATTCCGCGACAGGTTTCTACGAGCAGTACTTC. This chain connects TRBV24-1 to TRBJ2-7; D possibly corresponds to TRBD1 (6 bases). This CDR3 comprises 15 residues. Germline CDR1 KGHDR, CDR2 SFDVKD. V lost 2 bases to trimming and J lost 3 bases, with 13 bases between them.

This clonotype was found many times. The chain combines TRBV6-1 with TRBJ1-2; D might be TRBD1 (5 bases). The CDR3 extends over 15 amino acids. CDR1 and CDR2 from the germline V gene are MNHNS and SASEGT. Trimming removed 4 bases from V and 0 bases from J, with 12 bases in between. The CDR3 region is CASSGGLLANYGYTF. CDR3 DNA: TGTGCCAGCAGTGGGGGACTGCTAGCTAACTATGGCTACACCTTC.

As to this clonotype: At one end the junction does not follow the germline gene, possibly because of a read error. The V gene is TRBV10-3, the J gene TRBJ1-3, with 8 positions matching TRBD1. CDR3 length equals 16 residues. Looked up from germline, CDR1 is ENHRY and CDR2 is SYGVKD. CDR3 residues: CAISDRGRGQGKTIYF. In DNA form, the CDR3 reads TGTGCCATCAGTGATCGGGGCAGGGGGCAAGGAAAGACCATATATTTT.

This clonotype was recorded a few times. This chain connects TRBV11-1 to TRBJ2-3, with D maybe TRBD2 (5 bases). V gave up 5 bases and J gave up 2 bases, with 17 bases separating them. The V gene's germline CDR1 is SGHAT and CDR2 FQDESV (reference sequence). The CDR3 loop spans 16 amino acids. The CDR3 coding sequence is TGTGCCAGCAGCGGGAGCGAGAGAAGCCACACAGATACGCAGTATTTT. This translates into CASSGSERSHTDTQYF.

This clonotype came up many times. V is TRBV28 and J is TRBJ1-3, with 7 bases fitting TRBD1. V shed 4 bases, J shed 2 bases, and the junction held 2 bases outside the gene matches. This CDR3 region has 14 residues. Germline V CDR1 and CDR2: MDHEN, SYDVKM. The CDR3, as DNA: TGTGCCAGCAGTTACAGGGGCGCTGGAAACACCATATATTTT. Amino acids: CASSYRGAGNTIYF.

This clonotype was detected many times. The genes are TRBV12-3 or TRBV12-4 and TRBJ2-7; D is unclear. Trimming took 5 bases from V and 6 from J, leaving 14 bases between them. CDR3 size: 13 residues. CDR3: CASSLRLYFEQYF. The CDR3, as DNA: TGTGCCAGCAGTCTTAGATTGTATTTCGAGCAGTACTTC.

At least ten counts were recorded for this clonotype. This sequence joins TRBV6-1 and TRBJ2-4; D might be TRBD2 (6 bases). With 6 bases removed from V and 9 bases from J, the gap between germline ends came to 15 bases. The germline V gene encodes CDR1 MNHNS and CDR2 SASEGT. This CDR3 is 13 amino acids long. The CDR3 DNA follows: TGTGCCAGCAGGTCAAGCCCCGGGGGCATTCAGTACTTC. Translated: CASRSSPGGIQYF.

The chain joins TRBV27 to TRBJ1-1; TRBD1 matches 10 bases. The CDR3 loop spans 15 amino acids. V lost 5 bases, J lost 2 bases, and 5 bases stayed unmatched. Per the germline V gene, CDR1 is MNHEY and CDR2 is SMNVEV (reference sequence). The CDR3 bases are TGTGCCAGCAGTCCGCAGACAGGGGGCAACACTGAAGCTTTCTTT. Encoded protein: CASSPQTGGNTEAFF.

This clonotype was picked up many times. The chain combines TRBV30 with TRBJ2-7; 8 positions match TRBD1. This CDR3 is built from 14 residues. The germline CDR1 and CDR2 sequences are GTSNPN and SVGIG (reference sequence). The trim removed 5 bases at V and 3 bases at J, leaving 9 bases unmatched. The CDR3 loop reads CAWGGTGRSYEQYF. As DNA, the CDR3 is TGTGCCTGGGGAGGGACAGGACGGAGCTACGAGCAGTACTTC.

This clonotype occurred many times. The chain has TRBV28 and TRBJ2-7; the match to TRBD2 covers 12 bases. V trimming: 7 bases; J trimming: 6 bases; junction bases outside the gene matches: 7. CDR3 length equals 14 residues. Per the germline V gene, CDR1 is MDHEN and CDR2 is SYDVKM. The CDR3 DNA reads TGTGCCAGCACCCCTAGCGGGGGGGCCTGCGAGCAGTACTTC. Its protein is CASTPSGGACEQYF.

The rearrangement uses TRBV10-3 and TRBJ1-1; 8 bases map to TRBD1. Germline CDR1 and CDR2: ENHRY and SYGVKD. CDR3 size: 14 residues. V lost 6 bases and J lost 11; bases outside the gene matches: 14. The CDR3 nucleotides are TGTGCCATCAGCGGGACAGGCCCTGAGGGTGAGGCTTTCTTT. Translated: CAISGTGPEGEAFF.

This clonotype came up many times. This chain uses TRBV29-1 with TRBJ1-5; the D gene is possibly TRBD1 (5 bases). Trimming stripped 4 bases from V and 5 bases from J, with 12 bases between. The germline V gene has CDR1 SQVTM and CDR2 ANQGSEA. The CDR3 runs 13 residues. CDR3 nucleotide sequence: TGCAGCGTTGCCCAGGGAGGGGATCAGCCCCAGCATTTT. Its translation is CSVAQGGDQPQHF.

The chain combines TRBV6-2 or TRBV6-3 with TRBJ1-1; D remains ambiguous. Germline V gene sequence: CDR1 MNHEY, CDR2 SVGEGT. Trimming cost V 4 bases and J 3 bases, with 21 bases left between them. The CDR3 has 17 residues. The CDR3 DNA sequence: TGTGCCAGCAGTTTCGAATCCTTCTGGAAAGGTGACACTGAAGCTTTCTTT. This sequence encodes CASSFESFWKGDTEAFF.

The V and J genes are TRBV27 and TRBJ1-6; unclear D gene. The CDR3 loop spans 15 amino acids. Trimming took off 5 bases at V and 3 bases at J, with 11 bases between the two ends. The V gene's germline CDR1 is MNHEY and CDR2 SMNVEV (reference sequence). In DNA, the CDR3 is TGTGCCAGCAGTGGGTCTCCCCGCTATAATTCACCCCTCCACTTT. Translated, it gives CASSGSPRYNSPLHF.

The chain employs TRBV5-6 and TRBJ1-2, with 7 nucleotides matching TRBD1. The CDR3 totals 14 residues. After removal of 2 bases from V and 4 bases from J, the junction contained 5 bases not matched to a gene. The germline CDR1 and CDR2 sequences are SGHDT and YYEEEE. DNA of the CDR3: TGTGCCAGCAGCTTCCAGACAGGGACCTATGGCTACACCTTC. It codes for CASSFQTGTYGYTF.

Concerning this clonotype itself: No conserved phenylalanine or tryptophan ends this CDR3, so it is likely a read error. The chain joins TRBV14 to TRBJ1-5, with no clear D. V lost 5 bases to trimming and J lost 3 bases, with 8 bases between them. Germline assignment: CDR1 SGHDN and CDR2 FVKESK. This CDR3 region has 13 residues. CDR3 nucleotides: TGTGCCAGCAGCGGAGGGTTCAATCAGCCCCAGCATTCT. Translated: CASSGGFNQPQHS.

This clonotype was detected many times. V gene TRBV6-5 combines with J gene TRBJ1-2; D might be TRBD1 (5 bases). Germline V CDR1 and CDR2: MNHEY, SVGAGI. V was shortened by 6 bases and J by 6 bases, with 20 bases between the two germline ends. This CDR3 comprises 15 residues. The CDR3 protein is CASRMMRTLGNGYTF. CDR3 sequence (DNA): TGTGCCAGCAGGATGATGAGGACACTAGGGAATGGCTACACCTTC.

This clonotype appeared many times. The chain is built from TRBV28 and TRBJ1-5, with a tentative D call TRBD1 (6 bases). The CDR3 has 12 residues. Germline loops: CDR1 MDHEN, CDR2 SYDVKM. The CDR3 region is CASTGTNQPQHF. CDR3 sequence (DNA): TGTGCATCAACAGGGACGAATCAGCCCCAGCATTTT.